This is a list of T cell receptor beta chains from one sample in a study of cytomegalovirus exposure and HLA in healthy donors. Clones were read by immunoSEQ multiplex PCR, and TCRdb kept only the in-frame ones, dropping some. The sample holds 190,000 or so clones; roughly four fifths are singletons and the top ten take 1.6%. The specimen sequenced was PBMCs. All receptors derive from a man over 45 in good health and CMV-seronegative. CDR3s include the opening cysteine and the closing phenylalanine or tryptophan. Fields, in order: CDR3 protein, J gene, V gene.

CDR3: CASSLDSKGYEQYF
J: TRBJ2-7
V: TRBV5-5

CDR3: CASSPSFGNQETQYF
J: TRBJ2-5
V: TRBV5-6

CDR3: CASSLDGGLGYGYTF
J: TRBJ1-2
V: TRBV5-1

CDR3: CASSPPEDTEAFF
J: TRBJ1-1
V: TRBV18

CDR3: CASSPWPNTEAFF
J: TRBJ1-1
V: TRBV6-1

CDR3: CAISESDRGSFYGYTF
J: TRBJ1-2
V: TRBV10-3

CDR3: CASSPNWANTEAFF
J: TRBJ1-1
V: TRBV19

CDR3: CASRLGGLGGPPVYEQYF
J: TRBJ2-7
V: TRBV11-3

CDR3: CASSPGHLTDTQYF
J: TRBJ2-3
V: TRBV6-5

CDR3: CASSLLYEQYF
J: TRBJ2-7
V: TRBV6-5

CDR3: CASSPWTGVSGEQYF
J: TRBJ2-7
V: TRBV11-2

CDR3: CASSPRQSSYNEQFF
J: TRBJ2-1
V: TRBV27

CDR3: CASSQDNFSGNTIYF
J: TRBJ1-3
V: TRBV4-1

CDR3: CASRGGTGRTEAFF
J: TRBJ1-1
V: TRBV11-2

CDR3: CASSLGTSGDNEQFF
J: TRBJ2-1
V: TRBV7-2

CDR3: CASRRHSMNTGELFF
J: TRBJ2-2
V: TRBV6-1

CDR3: CASSQDRQGSTEAFF
J: TRBJ1-1
V: TRBV4-2

CDR3: CASRVGGRGTDTQYF
J: TRBJ2-3
V: TRBV7-2

CDR3: CASSPLSPRSGALSYEQYF
J: TRBJ2-7
V: TRBV18

CDR3: CASSQLTGGETQYF
J: TRBJ2-5
V: TRBV4-3

CDR3: CASSLTGGAENIQYF
J: TRBJ2-4
V: TRBV18

CDR3: CASSAGTSVSDEQFF
J: TRBJ2-1
V: TRBV9

CDR3: CASWGASNQPQHF
J: TRBJ1-5
V: TRBV28

CDR3: CASSLGGTEQPQHF
J: TRBJ1-5
V: TRBV28

CDR3: CASGLRQNTGELFF
J: TRBJ2-2
V: TRBV5-6

CDR3: CASSSRAGGLSGELFF
J: TRBJ2-2
V: TRBV5-1

CDR3: CASSSQSGRQDTQYF
J: TRBJ2-3
V: TRBV7-2

CDR3: CASGEQGTGGYTF
J: TRBJ1-2
V: TRBV4-2